The entry that follows covers one TCR beta chain sequence. Its antigen remains unknown. The repertoire was sequenced with immunoSEQ multiplex PCR; TCRdb's copy has only in-frame clones and lacks some. The sample shows more than 95,000 clones, roughly 87% of them seen only once. The sample comes from a study of graft-versus-host responses after intestinal transplantation. V gave up 4 bases and J gave up 6 bases, with 17 bases separating them. From germline, CDR1 is SGDLS and CDR2 YYNGEE. CDR3 size: 16 residues. The source is a human donor who received an intestinal transplant. V usage is TRBV9 and J usage is TRBJ1-6; D is possibly TRBD1 (6 bases). The specimen comprised unstimulated CD4+ T cells sorted from spleen or lymph node cells, sampled before intestinal transplant. The CDR3, as DNA: TGTGCCAGCAGCCCAACCACAGGGTTTGGTAATTCACCCCTCCACTTT. Translating it yields CASSPTTGFGNSPLHF.